These 4 T cell receptor beta chains came from one sample sequenced in a study of T-cell memory formation after mild COVID-19. TCRdb called the 5' RACE reads again in MiXCR, with one record for every CDR3 protein. The sample comprises under 300,000 distinct CDR3 sequences, roughly 9.4% of which are singletons, and around 21% rests with the top ten. The sample taken for sequencing was PBMCs or a T cell subset sorted from them (not recorded which). The origin of the receptors is a man younger than 30 who had mild COVID-19 (a few samples of this study predate the infection). Cell type and time point are not known.

This clonotype was observed a few times. The V and J genes are TRBV28 and TRBJ2-7; a possible D gene is TRBD1 (5 bases). The ends were cut back, 4 bases at V and 3 bases at J, with 13 bases in the middle. This CDR3 comprises 14 residues. The V gene's germline CDR1 is MDHEN and CDR2 SYDVKM. The CDR3 is CASSSSTTVYEQYV. The DNA for the CDR3 is TGTGCCAGCAGTTCGTCGACGACAGTCTACGAGCAGTACGTC.

This clonotype was picked up a small number of times. The V gene is TRBV12-3 or TRBV12-4, the J gene TRBJ2-7; possible D gene TRBD2, 7 bases. Trimming took off 3 bases at V and 0 bases at J, with 12 bases between the two ends. The CDR3 is made up of 15 amino acids. Here the CDR3 reads CASSFRGGLSYEQYF. The CDR3 nucleotides read TGTGCCAGCAGTTTTAGGGGGGGACTCTCCTACGAGCAGTACTTC.

The table lists this clonotype with many counts. The V call is TRBV5-1, the J call TRBJ2-1; TRBD1 aligns across 9 bases. The CDR3 runs 18 residues. Trimming cost V 4 bases and J 4 bases; bases outside gene matches: 15. Germline loops: CDR1 SGHRS, CDR2 YFSETQ. The CDR3 nucleotides read TGCGCCAGCAGCCGTGAACAGGGGGCCGCGAGAGGATACAATGAGCAGTTCTTC. Translating it yields CASSREQGAARGYNEQFF.

This clonotype appeared a few times. J is TRBJ2-1 and V is TRBV7-6, with 10 bases that match TRBD2. Trimming cost V 3 bases and J 7 bases; bases outside gene matches: 9. CDR3 length: 16 residues. Germline CDR1 is SGHVS and CDR2 is FNYEAQ. The CDR3 is CASSFRSGGASNEQFF. CDR3 sequence (DNA): TGTGCCAGCAGCTTCAGAAGCGGGGGGGCCTCGAATGAGCAGTTCTTC.